Below are 4 T cell receptor beta chains sequenced from a single sample in a study of blood T cell repertoires in COVID-19. The method was immunoSEQ multiplex PCR; TCRdb's version includes in-frame clones alone and lacks a portion of them. The sample lists approximately 90,000 clones, about 85% occurring once. Sample: peripheral blood. The receptor set was obtained from a human donor in a cohort sampled during active COVID-19.

The CDR3 bases are TGTGCCAGCAGCCAAGGGCATGATGGTGGGACAGGGAGCTACGAGCAGTACTTC. Its translation: CASSQGHDGGTGSYEQYF. The chain links TRBV4-2 to TRBJ2-7; 9 nucleotides agree with TRBD1. Germline assignment: CDR1 LGHNA and CDR2 YNFKEQ. J was trimmed by 3 bases and V by 1 base; bases with no gene match: 13. The CDR3 runs 18 residues.

V gene TRBV4-1 combines with J gene TRBJ2-6; no firm D call. Germline CDR1 and CDR2: MGHRA and YSYEKL. This CDR3 is built from 15 residues. V was clipped by 4 bases and J by 0 bases, with 7 bases between them. CDR3 nucleotides: TGCGCCAGCAGCCCCACATTCTCTGGGGCCAACGTCCTGACTTTC. Protein: CASSPTFSGANVLTF.

The V call is TRBV7-2, the J call TRBJ2-1, with 9 bases fitting TRBD2. This CDR3 is built from 14 residues. Losses at the gene ends were 5 bases for V and 9 bases for J; bases not matched to a gene: 8. Germline assignment: CDR1 SGHTA and CDR2 FQGNSA. CDR3 bases: TGTGCCAGCAGCGCCACTAGCGGGTTCCTTGAGCAGTTCTTC. Residues: CASSATSGFLEQFF.

The sample holds a few counts of this clone. V gene TRBV7-9 combines with J gene TRBJ1-3; D is unresolved. The CDR3 is 15 residues long. The germline V and J ends were trimmed by 2 bases and 0 bases, with 8 bases remaining between them. The germline V gene has CDR1 SEHNR and CDR2 FQNEAQ (reference sequence). The CDR3 DNA is TGTGCCAGCAGCTTACGGGGAAGCTCTGGAAACACCATATATTTT. This gives the protein CASSLRGSSGNTIYF.